A selection of T cell receptor beta chains follows, all from one sample in a study of T cells in Graves' hyperthyroidism and ophthalmopathy. TCRdb re-analysed the multiplex PCR reads in MiXCR, keeping a single row per CDR3 protein. The sample lists some 600,000 distinct CDR3 sequences, roughly 14% seen once, with 5% to 7% in the top ten. Input material: blood. These receptors all come from a woman in her 30s with Graves' hyperthyroidism that later progressed to Graves' ophthalmopathy. Both conserved end residues are part of each CDR3. D genes are given only for firm matches. Clone size is stated in some rows and not others, as once, few, many or a class when expanded.

NA	TRBJ1-6	TRBV27	many	TGTGCCAGCAGCCGGGACCCGAAGGCCTATAATTCACCCCTCCACTTT	CASSRDPKAYNSPLHF
NA	TRBJ1-1	TRBV7-8	many	TGTGCCAGCAGCCGCATTTGGGACACTGAAGCTTTCTTT	CASSRIWDTEAFF
NA	TRBJ2-7	TRBV20-1	many	TGCAGTGCAAGGGACGGCACCTACGAGCAGTACTTC	CSARDGTYEQYF
NA	TRBJ1-4	TRBV28	many	TGTGCCAGCAGTTACGTGACTGACCCACTGTTTTTT	CASSYVTDPLFF
NA	TRBJ1-2	TRBV24-1	NA	TGTGCCACCAGTGAACCCGGGGTAGCAAGTGGCTACACCTTC	CATSEPGVASGYTF
TRBD1	TRBJ2-3	TRBV12-3/TRBV12-4	many	TGTGCCAGCAGGAAGAACAGGGGGCAAGCCACAGATACGCAGTATTTT	CASRKNRGQATDTQYF
TRBD1	TRBJ2-7	TRBV24-1	many	TGTGCCACCAGCCCGGGGACAGGGTACCACGAGCAGTACTTC	CATSPGTGYHEQYF
TRBD1	TRBJ1-2	TRBV6-5	many	TGTGCCAGCAGTTACTTAGGACAGGGCCTCTATGGCTACACCTTC	CASSYLGQGLYGYTF
TRBD1	TRBJ1-2	TRBV11-2	few	TGTGCCAGCAGCTTAGCGGGACAGGGGACTGGCTACACCTTC	CASSLAGQGTGYTF
NA	TRBJ2-1	TRBV6-2/TRBV6-3	NA	TGTGCCAGCATGGGGGCCTCCTACAATGAGCAGTTCTTC	CASMGASYNEQFF
NA	TRBJ1-1	TRBV24-1	many	TGTGCCACCAGTTGGGGGTCGGATACTGAAGCTTTCTTT	CATSWGSDTEAFF
TRBD1	TRBJ2-2	TRBV27	NA	TGTGCCAGCAGTGAACCCGGGACAGGGACCGGGGAGCTGTTTTTT	CASSEPGTGTGELFF
TRBD2	TRBJ2-1	TRBV5-1	NA	TGCGCCAGCAGCCCAAGACTAGCGGGAAGATCCTACAATGAGCAGTTCTTC	CASSPRLAGRSYNEQFF
TRBD1	TRBJ2-3	TRBV18	many	TGTGCCAGCTCACCAGGAGGACAGGGGACCACAGATACGCAGTATTTT	CASSPGGQGTTDTQYF
TRBD2	TRBJ2-7	TRBV6-1	NA	TGTGCCAGCAGTGAAGCGAGGACTAGCGGGAGAAACTACGAGCAGTACTTC	CASSEARTSGRNYEQYF
NA	TRBJ1-5	TRBV2	many	TGTGCCAGCAGTGGGGCAGGGGACCAGCCCCAGCATTTT	CASSGAGDQPQHF
NA	TRBJ2-6	TRBV19	many	TGTGCCAGTAGTAAAGACCGTATCTCTGGGGCCAACGTCCTGACTTTC	CASSKDRISGANVLTF
NA	TRBJ2-7	TRBV5-1	many	TGCGCCAGCAGCTCTCCGGGTCTCCGGGACGAGCAGTACTTC	CASSSPGLRDEQYF
TRBD2	TRBJ2-3	TRBV5-1	many	TGCGCCAGCAGCCTGCAGACTAGCGGGACGAGAGATACGCAGTATTTT	CASSLQTSGTRDTQYF
TRBD2	TRBJ2-5	TRBV30	many	TGTGCCGCGAGGGACGGGAGGTCTTGGGAGACCCAGTACTTC	CAARDGRSWETQYF
NA	TRBJ2-5	TRBV12-3/TRBV12-4	many	TGTGCCAGCAGTTTAGCGCTTTCGTCGGCATCACAGGGGAGGCGAGAGACCCAGTACTTC	CASSLALSSASQGRRETQYF
TRBD1	TRBJ2-3	TRBV11-3	many	TGTGCCAGCGGACAGGGGTTAGGAACAGATACGCAGTATTTT	CASGQGLGTDTQYF
NA	TRBJ2-7	TRBV9	once	TGTGCCAGCAGCGGAGGGGCCGAACTAGTCTCTTACGAGCAGTACTTC	CASSGGAELVSYEQYF
NA	TRBJ2-2	TRBV20-1	NA	TGCAGTGCGATGAGCGCCGGGACTTCGAACACCGGGGAGCTGTTTTTT	CSAMSAGTSNTGELFF
NA	TRBJ1-3	TRBV18	many	TGTGCCAGCTCACCGTCCGGGGCTGGAAACACCATATATTTT	CASSPSGAGNTIYF
TRBD1	TRBJ2-1	TRBV11-3	many	TGTGCCAGCAGCCGAGGGACAGGGGACCTCAATGAGCAGTTCTTC	CASSRGTGDLNEQFF
NA	TRBJ2-2	TRBV30	many	TGTGCCTGGAGTGTTGAGAACACCGGGGAGCTGTTTTTT	CAWSVENTGELFF
NA	TRBJ2-7	TRBV28	few	TGTGCCAGCAGTTTCAACAGCGGAGAGCAGTACTTC	CASSFNSGEQYF
TRBD1	TRBJ2-5	TRBV6-1	many	TGTGCCAGCAGCCCCTTGGCGGGACAGGCAACAGAGACCCAGTACTTC	CASSPLAGQATETQYF
NA	TRBJ1-3	TRBV7-9	many	TGTGCCAGCAGCTTTAACGACGAGGGACCGCACTCTGGAAACACCATATATTTT	CASSFNDEGPHSGNTIYF
NA	TRBJ2-2	TRBV7-8	many	TGTGCCAGCAGCAGTGAGGCGGGCACCGGGGAGCTGTTTTTT	CASSSEAGTGELFF
NA	TRBJ2-3	TRBV6-9	NA	TGTGCCAGCAGTTCGACAGGTGGTGGGCAGTATTTT	CASSSTGGGQYF
TRBD2	TRBJ2-7	TRBV5-1	many	TGCGCCAGCAGCTTGGCCTCGGCGGGAGGGCCTGGCGAGCAGTACTTC	CASSLASAGGPGEQYF
TRBD1	TRBJ1-2	TRBV11-2	NA	TGTGCCAGCAGCCTCGTGGGGGGACAGACCGCTTATGGCTACACCTTC	CASSLVGGQTAYGYTF
NA	TRBJ2-2	TRBV28	few	TGTGCCAGCAGGTGGGGTAGAACCGGGGAGCTGTTTTTT	CASRWGRTGELFF
NA	TRBJ2-7	TRBV28	few	TGTGCCAGTTTTCCTGGGGAACAACCCCGCAGCTCCTACGAGCAGTACTTC	CASFPGEQPRSSYEQYF
NA	TRBJ1-4	TRBV19	NA	TGTGCCAGTAGTGCCCAAGGACCACTGTTTTTT	CASSAQGPLFF
NA	TRBJ2-7	TRBV20-1	many	TGCAGTGCTCCTACCCGGGACACCGCTTCGTACGAGCAGTACTTC	CSAPTRDTASYEQYF
NA	TRBJ2-5	TRBV11-2	many	TGTGCCAGCAGCCATGACGAGACCCAGTACTTC	CASSHDETQYF
NA	TRBJ1-5	TRBV7-8	many	TGTGCCAGCAGCTTAGTGGGTTGGGTATCCGTCCCCCATAGCAATCAGCCCCAGCATTTT	CASSLVGWVSVPHSNQPQHF
NA	TRBJ2-3	TRBV9	many	TGTGCCAGCAGCGTAACCTCTTCGGGGTCCCCAGATACGCAGTATTTT	CASSVTSSGSPDTQYF
TRBD2	TRBJ2-7	TRBV3-1	many	TGTGCCAGCCAGCGGGAGGGGTCGTACGAGCAGTACTTC	CASQREGSYEQYF
TRBD1	TRBJ2-5	TRBV12-5	NA	TGTGCTAGTGGTTTGGTGACAGGGTGGCAAGAGACCCAGTACTTC	CASGLVTGWQETQYF
TRBD1	TRBJ1-4	TRBV28	many	TGTGCCAGCAGTGCCCGAGGGGGCGCGGGGGAAAAACTGTTTTTT	CASSARGGAGEKLFF
TRBD2	TRBJ2-7	TRBV6-2/TRBV6-3	NA	TGTGCCAGCAGGGGACTAGCGGGACGTTCCTACGAGCAGTACTTC	CASRGLAGRSYEQYF
TRBD1	TRBJ1-5	TRBV24-1	few	TGTGCCACCGGCCCTACAGGGGCCGGACAGCCCCAGCATTTT	CATGPTGAGQPQHF
TRBD1	TRBJ2-7	TRBV7-9	NA	TGTGCCAGCAGCCGATCGGACAGGCTGTCCTACGAGCAGTACTTC	CASSRSDRLSYEQYF
NA	TRBJ2-2	TRBV12-3/TRBV12-4	many	TGTGCCAGCAGTCCAAAGCGGGCCCCCGAGGGGGAGCTGTTTTTT	CASSPKRAPEGELFF
TRBD2	TRBJ2-5	TRBV3-1	NA	TGTGCCAGCAGCCCCGTGGGACTAGCGGGAGAGACCCAGTACTTC	CASSPVGLAGETQYF
NA	TRBJ1-5	TRBV19	many	TGTGCCAGTAGTATAGAGCGAAAGGTGTCAGGGCAAGGCAATCAGCCCCAGCATTTT	CASSIERKVSGQGNQPQHF
TRBD1	TRBJ1-2	TRBV27	few	TGTGCCAGCAGTTCCTACTTCCAAACCGCAAGGGGGCCGATGAGCGGCTACACCTTC	CASSSYFQTARGPMSGYTF
NA	TRBJ2-3	TRBV27	few	TGTGCCAGCAGGGTCCTGGGCGGAGGAGATACGCAGTATTTT	CASRVLGGGDTQYF